This TCR beta chain was documented in a study of blood T cell repertoires in COVID-19. Study-wide background: T cells, B-cell-depleted T cells, or PBMCs supplied cDNA or gDNA.

Per the original data handling: Reference gene primers were amplified, and this amplification served to estimate nucleated cell counts. Method: immunoSEQ multiplex PCR; TCRdb's copy keeps in-frame clones and lacks some. V, J and clone size derive from that table, while D and trimming were established from the DNA sequence. The sample shows about 480,000 clones, 89% of them seen only once. V was clipped by 3 bases and J by 7 bases, with 11 bases between them. The CDR3 consists of 12 residues. The germline V gene has CDR1 SGHRS and CDR2 YFSETQ. Seattle patients were enrolled while actively infected and followed longitudinally.

Source material: peripheral blood. The rearrangement links TRBV5-1 to TRBJ2-7; D is possibly TRBD2 (6 bases). The clonotype comes from a man between 18 and 29 years old with COVID-19, enrolled during active disease. This CDR3 reads CASSWDRGEQYF. The CDR3 DNA reads TGCGCCAGCAGCTGGGACCGGGGGGAGCAGTACTTC.